A selection of T cell receptor beta chains follows, all from one sample in a study of T cell responses to AZD1222 COVID-19 vaccine. This table comes from immunoSEQ multiplex PCR, and its TCRdb copy is limited to in-frame clones, with some not included. The sample includes 93,000 or so clones, roughly 91% seen only once; the top ten take about 4.8%. The input for sequencing was peripheral blood, taken on day 0 of AZD1222 vaccination. The receptors originated from an adult in good health. The CDR3 runs from the conserved cysteine through the conserved F or W. A D gene is named only where the DNA matches it firmly. A clone size is listed for some rows: how often the clone was seen (once, few, many), or a class if it is expanded.

.	.	TRBV4-1	TRBJ2-7	CASSQGVGPIFEQYF	TGCGCCAGCAGCCAAGGGGTGGGTCCCATTTTCGAGCAGTACTTC
.	.	TRBV4-1	TRBJ2-7	CASSPQGKSYEQYF	TGCGCCAGCAGCCCCCAGGGAAAGTCCTACGAGCAGTACTTC
.	.	TRBV6-1	TRBJ1-2	CASSDRGFYGYTF	TGTGCCAGCAGTGATCGGGGCTTCTATGGCTACACCTTC
.	.	TRBV7-6	TRBJ2-1	CASSSHGFSRGAFNEQFF	TGTGCCAGCAGCTCGCACGGATTTAGCCGGGGCGCATTCAATGAGCAGTTCTTC
.	TRBD1	TRBV18	TRBJ1-2	CASSQFCPGTGTDYGYTF	TGTGCCAGCTCACAATTTTGTCCCGGGACAGGGACGGACTATGGCTACACCTTC
once	.	TRBV5-1	TRBJ1-6	CASSSDFGGSSYNSPLHF	TGCGCCAGCAGCTCGGACTTCGGGGGGAGCTCCTATAATTCACCCCTCCACTTT
.	.	TRBV20-1	TRBJ1-2	CSASQGGDSSYGYTF	TGCAGTGCTAGTCAAGGGGGAGACTCGTCGTATGGCTACACCTTC
once	.	TRBV4-1	TRBJ1-5	CASSQDLRTGYQPQHF	TGCGCCAGCAGCCAAGATCTTAGGACGGGGTATCAGCCCCAGCATTTT
.	.	TRBV29-1	TRBJ2-5	CSVLKGETQYF	TGCAGCGTCCTAAAAGGAGAGACCCAGTACTTC
.	TRBD2	TRBV6-5	TRBJ2-1	CASSYTSGSRNEQFF	TGTGCCAGCAGTTACACTAGCGGGAGTCGTAATGAGCAGTTCTTC
.	.	TRBV2	TRBJ2-7	CASSEANQGTIYEQYF	TGTGCCAGCAGTGAAGCTAATCAGGGTACCATTTACGAGCAGTACTTC
.	.	TRBV11-2	TRBJ2-7	CASSLDKQGEQYF	TGTGCCAGCAGCTTAGATAAACAGGGCGAGCAGTACTTC
.	TRBD1	TRBV6-2/TRBV6-3	TRBJ1-6	CASSYGQGNSPLHF	TGTGCCAGCAGTTATGGACAGGGGAATTCACCCCTCCACTTT
few	.	TRBV9	TRBJ2-7	CASSALGNAQDGQYF	TGTGCCAGCAGCGCCCTCGGGAACGCACAAGACGGGCAGTACTTC
.	TRBD1	TRBV6-1	TRBJ2-5	CASSEWTGQEETQYF	TGTGCCAGCAGTGAGTGGACAGGGCAGGAAGAGACCCAGTACTTC
once	.	TRBV24-1	TRBJ1-5	CATQGSNQPQHF	TGTGCCACTCAGGGAAGCAATCAGCCCCAGCATTTT
once	.	TRBV4-1	TRBJ1-5	CASSPGRGGYQPQHF	TGCGCCAGCAGCCCAGGGCGGGGAGGGTACCAGCCCCAGCATTTT
once	.	TRBV11-2	TRBJ1-1	CASSLGGFEAFF	TGTGCCAGCAGCTTAGGTGGCTTTGAAGCTTTCTTT
.	.	TRBV25-1	TRBJ2-3	CATRVGSSTDTQYF	TGTGCCACTAGAGTTGGATCTAGCACAGATACGCAGTATTTT
.	.	TRBV9	TRBJ1-1	CASSEQVLNTEAFF	TGTGCCAGCAGCGAACAGGTTTTGAACACTGAAGCTTTCTTT
.	.	TRBV13	TRBJ2-7	CASSLGRGYSSYEQYF	TGTGCCAGCAGCTTAGGGAGGGGCTATAGCTCCTACGAGCAGTACTTC
.	.	TRBV7-3	TRBJ1-6	CASSSPRNYNSPLHF	TGTGCCAGCAGCTCCCCCAGAAACTATAATTCACCCCTCCACTTT
.	.	TRBV19	TRBJ1-1	CASSIGGRARTEAFF	TGTGCCAGTAGTATAGGCGGCAGGGCGAGGACTGAAGCTTTCTTT